The 32 T cell receptor beta chains in this list originate from one sample, sequenced in a study of T cell responses to AZD1222 COVID-19 vaccine. Generated by immunoSEQ multiplex PCR, the TCRdb table keeps only in-frame clones and is missing some. The sample lists about 53,000 clones, less than 85% occurring once. Sequencing used peripheral blood, obtained on day 0 of AZD1222 vaccination. These receptors originate from an adult in good health.

The chain links TRBV19 to TRBJ2-4, with 7 bases aligning to TRBD1. The CDR3 runs to 15 residues. Germline trimming cut 6 bases from V and 3 bases from J; bases unmatched to any gene: 8. CDR1 is LNHDA, CDR2 SQIVND, per germline (reference sequence). CDR3 in amino acids: CASSLGTDYKNIQYF. CDR3 in DNA: TGTGCCAGTAGCTTGGGGACAGATTACAAAAACATTCAGTACTTC. The complete variable domain, with remaining parts taken from reference TRBV19 and TRBJ2-4, reads DGGITQSPKYLFRKEGQNVTLSCEQNLNHDAMYWYRQDPGQGLRLIYYSQIVNDFQKGDIAEGYSVSREKKESFPLTVTSAQKNPTAFYLCASSLGTDYKNIQYFGAGTRLSVL.

This clone was seen only once. This chain joins TRBV7-9 and TRBJ2-1, with a possible D match to TRBD2 (5 bases). Trimming took 5 bases from V and 7 from J, leaving 15 bases between them. This CDR3 has 14 residues. Germline CDR1 and CDR2: SEHNR and FQNEAQ (reference sequence). The CDR3 DNA reads TGTGCCAGCAGCAGAGGTGGGGAGATAAATGAGCAGTTCTTC. It specifies CASSRGGEINEQFF.

The count of this clone is one. This rearrangement joins TRBV7-9 to TRBJ1-6; perhaps TRBD1 as D (6 bases). Between the trimmed V and J ends, which lost 4 bases and 9 bases, there was a span of 13 bases. The V gene's germline CDR1 is SEHNR and CDR2 FQNEAQ (reference sequence). This CDR3 comprises 14 residues. The CDR3 bases are TGTGCCAGCAGCTCCGAGGGGGATCGTTCACCCCTCCACTTT. Residues: CASSSEGDRSPLHF. The full variable domain, its missing parts supplied by reference TRBV7-9 and TRBJ1-6, is DTGVSQNPRHKITKRGQNVTFRCDPISEHNRLYWYRQTLGQGPEFLTYFQNEAQLEKSRLLSDRFSAERPKGSFSTLEIQRTEQGDSAMYLCASSSEGDRSPLHFGNGTRLTVT.

This chain links TRBV13 with TRBJ2-7, with TRBD2 identical over 8 bases. Looked up from germline, CDR1 is PRHDT and CDR2 is FYEKMQ (reference sequence). The CDR3 is 15 residues long. Unmatched junction bases numbered 8, after V lost 7 bases and J lost 0 bases. CDR3 sequence (DNA): TGTGCCAGCACCTTGAAAGCGGGGGACTCCTACGAGCAGTACTTC. Its protein product is CASTLKAGDSYEQYF.

The chain recombines TRBV7-3 with TRBJ1-2, with 9 positions matching TRBD1. Looked up from germline, CDR1 is SGHTA and CDR2 is FQGTGA. Unmatched junction bases numbered 3, after V lost 5 bases and J lost 2 bases. The CDR3 loop spans 14 amino acids. The CDR3 protein is CASSPTGGNYGYTF. CDR3 bases: TGTGCCAGCAGCCCCACAGGGGGCAACTATGGCTACACCTTC.

The chain combines TRBV19 with TRBJ2-3; D is unclear. The CDR3 is 15 amino acids. V lost 2 bases, J lost 0 bases, and 9 bases lay in between. Germline V lookup: CDR1 LNHDA, CDR2 SQIVND (reference sequence). The CDR3 here is CASSIMADSTDTQYF. Written as DNA, the CDR3 is TGTGCCAGTAGTATAATGGCGGATAGCACAGATACGCAGTATTTT. Looking up the rest from reference TRBV19 and TRBJ2-3 gives the full variable domain: DGGITQSPKYLFRKEGQNVTLSCEQNLNHDAMYWYRQDPGQGLRLIYYSQIVNDFQKGDIAEGYSVSREKKESFPLTVTSAQKNPTAFYLCASSIMADSTDTQYFGPGTRLTVL.

This chain joins TRBV7-9 and TRBJ2-3; D is ambiguous. The CDR3 length is 11 residues. V was pared by 3 bases and J by 3 bases, with 1 base between. Germline CDR1 reads SEHNR; CDR2 reads FQNEAQ (reference sequence). CDR3 in DNA: TGTGCCAGCAGCTTTACAGATACGCAGTATTTT. Its protein is CASSFTDTQYF. Supplemented by reference TRBV7-9 and TRBJ2-3, the full variable domain reads DTGVSQNPRHKITKRGQNVTFRCDPISEHNRLYWYRQTLGQGPEFLTYFQNEAQLEKSRLLSDRFSAERPKGSFSTLEIQRTEQGDSAMYLCASSFTDTQYFGPGTRLTVL.

The chain recombines TRBV2 with TRBJ1-2; the D gene is possibly TRBD1 (6 bases). This CDR3 is 14 amino acids long. Trimming cost V 2 bases and J 4 bases, with 11 bases left between them. Germline CDR1 is SNHLY and CDR2 is FYNNEI. The CDR3 here is CASSERGAGYGYTF. DNA for the CDR3: TGTGCCAGCAGTGAACGGGGGGCCGGCTATGGCTACACCTTC. The full variable domain, its missing parts supplied by reference TRBV2 and TRBJ1-2, is EPEVTQTPSHQVTQMGQEVILRCVPISNHLYFYWYRQILGQKVEFLVSFYNNEISEKSEIFDDQFSVERPDGSNFTLKIRSTKLEDSAMYFCASSERGAGYGYTFGSGTRLTVV.

V gene TRBV7-2 combines with J gene TRBJ2-5; D is unresolved. Germline assignment: CDR1 SGHTA and CDR2 FQGNSA. V was shortened by 1 base and J by 4 bases, with 10 bases between the two germline ends. The CDR3 extends over 14 amino acids. CDR3: CASSLDRVLETQYF. The DNA for the CDR3 is TGTGCCAGCAGCTTAGATCGGGTTCTAGAGACCCAGTACTTC.

This clone was observed a few times. The rearrangement uses TRBV29-1 and TRBJ1-2; D remains ambiguous. Between the trimmed V and J ends, which lost 6 bases and 3 bases, there was a span of 14 bases. Germline CDR1 is SQVTM and CDR2 is ANQGSEA. The CDR3 is 13 residues long. CDR3 sequence: CSVGGTEDYGYTF. As DNA, the CDR3 is TGCAGCGTGGGCGGCACAGAAGACTATGGCTACACCTTC. Complete variable domain (other parts from reference TRBV29-1 and TRBJ1-2): SAVISQKPSRDICQRGTSLTIQCQVDSQVTMMFWYRQQPGQSLTLIATANQGSEATYESGFVIDKFPISRPNLTFSTLTVSNMSPEDSSIYLCSVGGTEDYGYTFGSGTRLTVV.

The V call is TRBV28, the J call TRBJ1-1; D unresolved. Germline V gene data show CDR1 as MDHEN and CDR2 as SYDVKM. This CDR3 has 14 amino acids. V gave up 5 bases and J gave up 1 base, with 11 bases separating them. CDR3 DNA sequence: TGTGCCAGCAGTACCCCCGGCAGGAACACTGAAGCTTTCTTT. This codes for CASSTPGRNTEAFF.

The CDR3 loop is CASSLEGQGPYEQYF. The DNA for the CDR3 is TGCGCCAGCAGCTTGGAGGGTCAAGGGCCGTACGAGCAGTACTTC. The chain couples TRBV5-1 to TRBJ2-7; D uncertain. The germline gives CDR1 SGHRS, CDR2 YFSETQ. Trimming left V 0 bases short and J 4 bases short, with 14 bases between. This CDR3 comprises 15 residues.

The chain has TRBV5-1 and TRBJ2-7, with D perhaps given as TRBD1 or TRBD2 (6 bases each). Germline values: CDR1 SGHRS, CDR2 YFSETQ. The CDR3 consists of 15 residues. V lost 1 base to trimming and J lost 5 bases, with 16 bases between them. The CDR3 DNA follows: TGCGCCAGCAGCTTGAGCGTCTCGGGGGCCGACGAGCAGTACTTC. This encodes CASSLSVSGADEQYF.

The chain couples TRBV9 to TRBJ2-1; 10 nucleotides match TRBD1. This CDR3 spans 15 amino acids. Germline trimming cut 3 bases from V and 7 bases from J; bases unmatched to any gene: 7. CDR1 and CDR2 (germline): SGDLS, YYNGEE. This CDR3 is CASSERQGARNEQFF. CDR3 bases: TGTGCCAGCAGCGAACGACAGGGGGCGAGGAATGAGCAGTTCTTC.

The rearrangement uses TRBV27 and TRBJ2-7; the D gene is possibly TRBD2 (6 bases). CDR1 is MNHEY and CDR2 is SMNVEV in the germline V gene (reference sequence). CDR3 length equals 16 residues. Trimming cost V 5 bases and J 2 bases, with 19 bases left between them. This CDR3 is CASSASNTGLPYEQYF. CDR3 bases: TGTGCCAGCAGTGCATCAAACACGGGACTCCCCTACGAGCAGTACTTC.

This clone was seen a single time. The chain has TRBV16 and TRBJ2-2; D unclear. V gave up 1 base and J gave up 5 bases, with 8 bases separating them. CDR3 length equals 14 residues. Germline V CDR1 and CDR2: KGHSY, FQNENV. The CDR3 DNA follows: TGTGCCAGCAGCCAATTGATTGTAACCGGGGAGCTGTTTTTT. Translated, it gives CASSQLIVTGELFF.

The V call is TRBV6-6, the J call TRBJ1-1; no firm D call. The germline V gene has CDR1 MNHNY and CDR2 SVGAGI (reference sequence). The CDR3 covers 16 residues. Trimming left V 6 bases short and J 0 bases short, with 17 bases between. The CDR3 bases are TGTGCCAGCAGGAAAATTATAGCCGATATGAACACTGAAGCTTTCTTT. Encoded protein: CASRKIIADMNTEAFF.

The V gene is TRBV6-2 or TRBV6-3, the J gene TRBJ1-1, with D possibly matching TRBD1 (6 bases). Germline V CDR1 and CDR2: MNHEY, SVGEGT. The V end was cut by 5 bases, the J end by 3 bases, with 13 bases between. The CDR3 is 14 residues long. Written as DNA, the CDR3 is TGTGCCAGCAGTGCGCCAACAGGGTACACTGAAGCTTTCTTT. Translation: CASSAPTGYTEAFF.

The V and J genes are TRBV12-3 or TRBV12-4 and TRBJ1-1; no definite D call. The CDR3 runs 12 residues. V was cut by 5 bases and J by 10 bases, with 14 bases left in between. CDR3 in DNA: TGTGCCAGCAGTCGGGAGTCTATCGGAGCTTTCTTT. It is translated as CASSRESIGAFF.

V is TRBV28 and J is TRBJ1-1; D is ambiguous. Germline values: CDR1 MDHEN, CDR2 SYDVKM. Trimming removed 8 bases at V and 1 base at J, with 8 bases between. The length of the CDR3 is 12 residues. In nucleotides, the CDR3 is TGTGCCAGCTGGTCTCGGAACACTGAAGCTTTCTTT. It is translated as CASWSRNTEAFF.

The V call is TRBV12-3 or TRBV12-4, the J call TRBJ2-5, with D perhaps given as TRBD1 or TRBD2 (6 bases each). The CDR3 is 12 amino acids. Deletions cut 6 bases from V and 5 bases from J, with 10 bases between. CDR3 loop: CASSGGRETQYF. The CDR3 DNA follows: TGTGCCAGCAGCGGGGGCAGGGAGACCCAGTACTTC.

This clone was seen just once. The chain carries TRBV7-8 and TRBJ1-2; 9 bases are a match to TRBD1. CDR3 size: 17 residues. The germline V gene has CDR1 SGHVS and CDR2 FQNEAQ. Germline trimming cut 5 bases from V and 8 bases from J; bases unmatched to any gene: 18. CDR3 amino acids: CASSPLRAGTGSLGYTF. The CDR3 DNA follows: TGTGCCAGCAGCCCCCTAAGGGCCGGGACAGGGAGTCTGGGCTACACCTTC.

The CDR3 sequence is CASSLESFNYGYTF. The CDR3 DNA reads TGTGCCAGCAGTTTGGAAAGTTTTAACTATGGCTACACCTTC. The rearrangement uses TRBV28 and TRBJ1-2; D not resolved. CDR1 and CDR2 (germline): MDHEN, SYDVKM. The germline V and J ends were trimmed by 3 bases and 1 base, with 9 bases remaining between them. The CDR3 sequence is 14 residues long.

The chain joins TRBV30 to TRBJ1-4, with D possibly TRBD1 on 6 matching bases. V dropped 0 bases and J dropped 8 bases, with 13 bases sitting between them. The germline V gene encodes CDR1 GTSNPN and CDR2 SVGIG (reference sequence). The CDR3 runs 14 residues. CDR3 nucleotide sequence: TGTGCCTGGAGTGTCTTGGCAGGGGACGAAAAACTGTTTTTT. Encoded protein: CAWSVLAGDEKLFF. Full variable domain (rest looked up from reference TRBV30 and TRBJ1-4): SQTIHQWPATLVQPVGSPLSLECTVEGTSNPNLYWYRQAAGRGLQLLFYSVGIGQISSEVPQNLSASRPQDRQFILSSKKLLLSDSGFYLCAWSVLAGDEKLFFGSGTQLSVL.

This chain joins TRBV21-1 and TRBJ2-6. TRBV21-1 is flagged as a pseudogene. This CDR3 contains 19 residues. CDR3 protein: CASSKLSQGETSGANVLTF. For the CDR3, the DNA is TGTGCCAGCAGCAAACTGAGCCAGGGAGAGACATCTGGGGCCAACGTCCTGACTTTC.

This clone showed up just once. V and J are TRBV5-5 and TRBJ2-2; no firm D call. The V gene lost 1 base and the J gene lost 3 bases, with 4 bases spanning the gap. The CDR3 is made up of 13 amino acids. Germline-derived CDR1 and CDR2 are SGHKS and YYEKEE (reference sequence). The chain's CDR3 is CASSLTYTGELFF. The CDR3, as DNA: TGTGCCAGCAGCTTGACATACACCGGGGAGCTGTTTTTT.

The chain is built from TRBV5-6 and TRBJ1-2; D is undetermined. Trimming cost V 2 bases and J 0 bases, with 8 bases left between them. The CDR3 loop spans 14 amino acids. The germline CDR1 and CDR2 sequences are SGHDT and YYEEEE. Here the CDR3 reads CASSFWEANYGYTF. DNA for the CDR3: TGTGCCAGCAGCTTTTGGGAGGCTAACTATGGCTACACCTTC. The variable domain in full, with the rest retrieved from reference TRBV5-6 and TRBJ1-2, is DAGVTQSPTHLIKTRGQQVTLRCSPKSGHDTVSWYQQALGQGPQFIFQYYEEEERQRGNFPDRFSGHQFPNYSSELNVNALLLGDSALYLCASSFWEANYGYTFGSGTRLTVV.

The chain has TRBV27 and TRBJ2-2; D might be TRBD1 (5 bases). Trimming removed 6 bases from V and 4 bases from J, with 12 bases in between. The germline gives CDR1 MNHEY, CDR2 SMNVEV (reference sequence). CDR3 size: 14 residues. The CDR3 here is CASRGRVSTGELFF. CDR3 in DNA: TGTGCCAGCAGAGGCAGGGTGAGCACCGGGGAGCTGTTTTTT.

This chain joins TRBV27 and TRBJ1-1; no definite D call. Trimming took 7 bases from V and 1 from J, leaving 13 bases between them. Germline values: CDR1 MNHEY, CDR2 SMNVEV (reference sequence). The CDR3 is made up of 14 amino acids. The CDR3 protein is CASKGAGWNTEAFF. The CDR3, as DNA: TGTGCCAGCAAGGGAGCTGGATGGAACACTGAAGCTTTCTTT.

This chain connects TRBV2 to TRBJ1-6, with a possible D match to TRBD1 (5 bases). Germline V gives CDR1 SNHLY, CDR2 FYNNEI. This CDR3 contains 15 residues. Trimming took 6 bases from V and 7 from J, leaving 16 bases between them. The CDR3 sequence is CASRAVREGNSPLHF. In nucleotides, the CDR3 is TGTGCCAGCAGGGCCGTCAGGGAAGGGAATTCACCCCTCCACTTT. Drawing the rest from reference TRBV2 and TRBJ1-6, the complete variable domain is EPEVTQTPSHQVTQMGQEVILRCVPISNHLYFYWYRQILGQKVEFLVSFYNNEISEKSEIFDDQFSVERPDGSNFTLKIRSTKLEDSAMYFCASRAVREGNSPLHFGNGTRLTVT.

The chain recombines TRBV2 with TRBJ1-1; tentative D call: TRBD1 (5 bases). Germline lookup yields CDR1 SNHLY and CDR2 FYNNEI. The CDR3 has 15 amino acids. Trimming shortened V by 2 bases and J by 3 bases, and 13 bases separated the two germline ends. The CDR3 is CASSELRQGYTEAFF. The CDR3, as DNA: TGTGCCAGCAGTGAACTTAGGCAGGGCTACACTGAAGCTTTCTTT.

The chain carries TRBV27 and TRBJ2-7; TRBD2 aligns across 9 bases. Looked up from germline, CDR1 is MNHEY and CDR2 is SMNVEV (reference sequence). The CDR3 is made up of 17 amino acids. Trimming cost V 6 bases and J 0 bases; bases outside gene matches: 12. The CDR3 sequence is CASSPFPGGGASYEQYF. CDR3 bases: TGTGCCAGCAGCCCATTCCCTGGCGGGGGGGCCTCCTACGAGCAGTACTTC.